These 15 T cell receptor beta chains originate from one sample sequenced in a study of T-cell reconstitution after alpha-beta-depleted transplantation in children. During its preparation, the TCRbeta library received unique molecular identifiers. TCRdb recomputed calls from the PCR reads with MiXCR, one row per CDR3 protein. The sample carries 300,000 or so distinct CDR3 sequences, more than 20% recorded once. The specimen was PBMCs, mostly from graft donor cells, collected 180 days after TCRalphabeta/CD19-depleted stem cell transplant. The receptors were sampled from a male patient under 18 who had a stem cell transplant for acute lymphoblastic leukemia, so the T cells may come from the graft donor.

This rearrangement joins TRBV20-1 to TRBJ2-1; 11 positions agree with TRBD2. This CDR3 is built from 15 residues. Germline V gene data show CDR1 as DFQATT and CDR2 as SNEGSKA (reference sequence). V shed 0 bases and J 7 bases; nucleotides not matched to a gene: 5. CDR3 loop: CSAREVASGRNEQFF. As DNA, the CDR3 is TGCAGTGCTAGAGAGGTCGCTAGCGGGAGGAATGAGCAGTTCTTC.

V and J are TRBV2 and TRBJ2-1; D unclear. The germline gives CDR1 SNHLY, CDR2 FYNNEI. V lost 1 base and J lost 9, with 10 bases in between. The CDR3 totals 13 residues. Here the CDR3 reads CASSEGNAAEQFF. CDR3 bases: TGTGCCAGCAGTGAAGGGAACGCGGCTGAGCAGTTCTTC.

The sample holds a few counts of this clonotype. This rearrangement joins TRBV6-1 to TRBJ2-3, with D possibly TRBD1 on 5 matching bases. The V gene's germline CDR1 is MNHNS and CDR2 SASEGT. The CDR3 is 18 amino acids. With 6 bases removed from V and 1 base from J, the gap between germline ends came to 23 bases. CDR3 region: CASSTLPGWGRGTDTQYF. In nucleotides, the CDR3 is TGTGCCAGCAGCACCCTCCCAGGGTGGGGTAGGGGCACAGATACGCAGTATTTT.

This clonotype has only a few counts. The CDR3 is CASSLNPGQGAYEQYF. The DNA for the CDR3 is TGCGCCAGCAGCCTGAACCCGGGACAGGGGGCTTACGAGCAGTACTTC. This rearrangement joins TRBV4-1 to TRBJ2-7; 12 nucleotides line up with TRBD1. Germline trimming cut 4 bases from V and 4 bases from J; bases unmatched to any gene: 8. The CDR3 length is 16 residues. Germline CDR1 reads MGHRA; CDR2 reads YSYEKL.

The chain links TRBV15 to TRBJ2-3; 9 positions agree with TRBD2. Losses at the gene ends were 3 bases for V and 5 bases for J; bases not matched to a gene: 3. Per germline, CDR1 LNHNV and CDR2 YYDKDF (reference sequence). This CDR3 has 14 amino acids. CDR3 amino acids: CATSSRLAEDTQYF. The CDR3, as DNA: TGTGCCACCAGCAGTCGACTAGCGGAAGATACGCAGTATTTT. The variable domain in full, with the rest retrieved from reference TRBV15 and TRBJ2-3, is DAMVIQNPRYQVTQFGKPVTLSCSQTLNHNVMYWYQQKSSQAPKLLFHYYDKDFNNEADTPDNFQSRRPNTSFCFLDIRSPGLGDTAMYLCATSSRLAEDTQYFGPGTRLTVL.

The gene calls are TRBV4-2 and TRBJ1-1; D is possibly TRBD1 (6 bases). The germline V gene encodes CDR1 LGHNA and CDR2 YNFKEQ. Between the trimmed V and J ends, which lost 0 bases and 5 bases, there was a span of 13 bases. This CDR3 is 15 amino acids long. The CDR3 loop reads CASSQDPGVGTEAFF. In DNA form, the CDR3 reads TGTGCCAGCAGCCAAGATCCAGGGGTAGGGACTGAAGCTTTCTTT.

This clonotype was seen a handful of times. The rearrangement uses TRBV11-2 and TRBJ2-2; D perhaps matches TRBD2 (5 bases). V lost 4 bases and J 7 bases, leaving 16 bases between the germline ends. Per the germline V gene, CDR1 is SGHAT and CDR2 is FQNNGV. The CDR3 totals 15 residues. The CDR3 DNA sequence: TGTGCCAGCAGCTCCGGACCCGGGGTTGGCGGGGAGCTGTTTTTT. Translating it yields CASSSGPGVGGELFF.

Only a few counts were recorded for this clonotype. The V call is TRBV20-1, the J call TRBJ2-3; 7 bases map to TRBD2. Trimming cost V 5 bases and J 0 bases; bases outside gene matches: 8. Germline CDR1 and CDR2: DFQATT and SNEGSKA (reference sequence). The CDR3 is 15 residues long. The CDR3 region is CSAPTSRPSTDTQYF. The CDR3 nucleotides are TGCAGTGCTCCGACTAGCCGACCAAGCACAGATACGCAGTATTTT.

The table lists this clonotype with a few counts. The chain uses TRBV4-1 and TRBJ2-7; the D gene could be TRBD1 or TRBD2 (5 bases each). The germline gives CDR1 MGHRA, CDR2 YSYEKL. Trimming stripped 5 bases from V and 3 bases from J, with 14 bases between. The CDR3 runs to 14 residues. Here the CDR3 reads CASSDTGLLYEQYF. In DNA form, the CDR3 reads TGCGCCAGCAGCGACACGGGGCTCCTCTACGAGCAGTACTTC.

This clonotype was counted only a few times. CDR3 loop: CASNFWRGANTGELFF. The CDR3 DNA is TGTGCCAGCAACTTCTGGCGCGGTGCGAACACCGGGGAGCTGTTTTTT. The chain has TRBV27 and TRBJ2-2, with D unresolved. The CDR3 is made up of 16 amino acids. In germline, CDR1 is MNHEY, CDR2 SMNVEV (reference sequence). Trimming removed 7 bases at V and 0 bases at J, with 15 bases between.

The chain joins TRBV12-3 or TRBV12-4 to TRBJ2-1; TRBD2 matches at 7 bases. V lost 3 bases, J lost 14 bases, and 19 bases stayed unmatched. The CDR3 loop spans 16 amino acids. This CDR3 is CASSFGGTRLLMGEFF. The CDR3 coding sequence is TGTGCCAGCAGTTTCGGGGGGACGAGGCTTTTGATGGGGGAGTTCTTC.

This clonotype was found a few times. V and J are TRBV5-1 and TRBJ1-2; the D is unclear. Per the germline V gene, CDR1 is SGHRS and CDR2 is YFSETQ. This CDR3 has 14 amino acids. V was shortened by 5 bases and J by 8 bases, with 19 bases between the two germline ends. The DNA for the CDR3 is TGCGCCAGCAGGGCCGGGTCATTAAGAGGGGGCTACACCTTC. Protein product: CASRAGSLRGGYTF.

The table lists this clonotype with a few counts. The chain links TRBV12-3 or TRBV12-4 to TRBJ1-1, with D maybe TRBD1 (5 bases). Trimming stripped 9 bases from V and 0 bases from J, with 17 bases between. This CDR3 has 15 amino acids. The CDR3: CASVDTRGLNTEAFF. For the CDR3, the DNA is TGTGCCAGTGTGGATACGCGGGGGTTGAACACTGAAGCTTTCTTT.

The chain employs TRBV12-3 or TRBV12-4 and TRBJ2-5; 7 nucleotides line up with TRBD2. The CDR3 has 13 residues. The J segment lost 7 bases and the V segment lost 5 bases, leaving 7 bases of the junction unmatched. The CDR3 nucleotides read TGTGCCAGCAGTCCCCGAGGGAGGGCGACCCAGTACTTC. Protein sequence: CASSPRGRATQYF.

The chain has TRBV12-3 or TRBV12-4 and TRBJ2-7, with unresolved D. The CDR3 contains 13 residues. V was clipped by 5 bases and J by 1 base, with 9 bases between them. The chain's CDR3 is CASSPHSSYEQYF. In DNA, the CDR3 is TGTGCCAGCAGTCCCCACAGTTCCTACGAGCAGTACTTC.